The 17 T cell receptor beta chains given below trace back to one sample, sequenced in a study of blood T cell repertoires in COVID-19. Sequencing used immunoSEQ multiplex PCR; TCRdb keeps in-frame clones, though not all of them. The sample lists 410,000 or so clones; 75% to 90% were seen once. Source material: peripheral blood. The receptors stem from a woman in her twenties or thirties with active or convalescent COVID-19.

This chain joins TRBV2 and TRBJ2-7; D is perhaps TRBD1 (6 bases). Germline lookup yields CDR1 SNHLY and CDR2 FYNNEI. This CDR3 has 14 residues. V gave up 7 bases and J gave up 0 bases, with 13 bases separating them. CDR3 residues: CASTAEDSSYEQYF. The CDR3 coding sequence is TGTGCCAGCACCGCGGAGGACAGCTCCTACGAGCAGTACTTC.

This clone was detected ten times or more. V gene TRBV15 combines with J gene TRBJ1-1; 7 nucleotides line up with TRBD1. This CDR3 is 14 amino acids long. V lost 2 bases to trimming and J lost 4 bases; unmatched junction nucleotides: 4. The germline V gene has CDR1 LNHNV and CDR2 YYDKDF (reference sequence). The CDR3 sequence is CATSRQGESTEAFF. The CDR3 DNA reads TGTGCCACCAGCAGACAGGGGGAGAGCACTGAAGCTTTCTTT.

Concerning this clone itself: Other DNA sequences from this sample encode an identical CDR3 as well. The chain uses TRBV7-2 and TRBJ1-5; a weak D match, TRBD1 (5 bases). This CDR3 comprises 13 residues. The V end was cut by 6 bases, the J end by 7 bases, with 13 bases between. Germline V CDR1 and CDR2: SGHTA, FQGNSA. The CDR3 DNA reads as TGTGCCAGCAGTCTAAGGGGAAACCAGCCCCAGCATTTT. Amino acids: CASSLRGNQPQHF.

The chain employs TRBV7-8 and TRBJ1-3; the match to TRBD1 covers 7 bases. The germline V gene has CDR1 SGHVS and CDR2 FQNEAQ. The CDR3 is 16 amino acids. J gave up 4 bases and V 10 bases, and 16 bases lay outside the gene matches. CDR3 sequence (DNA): TGTGCCACCAATGGGGGGCAGGGGGTCTCAGGAAACACCATATATTTT. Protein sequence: CATNGGQGVSGNTIYF.

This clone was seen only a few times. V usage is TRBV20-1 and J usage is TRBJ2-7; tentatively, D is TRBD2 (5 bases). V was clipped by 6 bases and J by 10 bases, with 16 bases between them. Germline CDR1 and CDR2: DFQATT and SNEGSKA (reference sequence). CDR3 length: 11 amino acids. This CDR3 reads CSAPRTGLQYF. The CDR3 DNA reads TGCAGTGCCCCCAGGACTGGGCTACAGTACTTC.

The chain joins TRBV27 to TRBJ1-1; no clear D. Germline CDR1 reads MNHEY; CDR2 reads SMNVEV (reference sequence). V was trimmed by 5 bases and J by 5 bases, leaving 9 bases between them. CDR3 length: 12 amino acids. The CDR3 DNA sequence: TGTGCCAGCAGTACGGGATTAACTGAAGCTTTCTTT. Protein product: CASSTGLTEAFF.

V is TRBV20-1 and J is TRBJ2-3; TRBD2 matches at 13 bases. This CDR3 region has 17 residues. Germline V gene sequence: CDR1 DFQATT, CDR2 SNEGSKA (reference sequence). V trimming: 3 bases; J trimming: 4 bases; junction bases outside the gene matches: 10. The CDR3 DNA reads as TGCAGTGCTAGTCAGACTAGCGGGGGGCTTGTCGCAGATACGCAGTATTTT. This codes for CSASQTSGGLVADTQYF.

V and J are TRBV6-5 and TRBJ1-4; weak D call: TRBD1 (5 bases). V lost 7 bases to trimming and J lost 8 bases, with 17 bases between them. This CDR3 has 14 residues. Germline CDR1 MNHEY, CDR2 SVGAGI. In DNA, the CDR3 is TGTGCCAGCAAACCGGGGGGGGGAAGAGAAAAACTGTTTTTT. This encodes CASKPGGGREKLFF.

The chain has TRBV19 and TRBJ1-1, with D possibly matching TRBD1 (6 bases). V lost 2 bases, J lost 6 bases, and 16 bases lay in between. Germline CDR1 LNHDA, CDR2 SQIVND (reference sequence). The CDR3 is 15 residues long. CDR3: CASSIRQGIVAEAFF. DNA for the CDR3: TGTGCCAGTAGTATACGGCAGGGGATCGTGGCTGAAGCTTTCTTT.

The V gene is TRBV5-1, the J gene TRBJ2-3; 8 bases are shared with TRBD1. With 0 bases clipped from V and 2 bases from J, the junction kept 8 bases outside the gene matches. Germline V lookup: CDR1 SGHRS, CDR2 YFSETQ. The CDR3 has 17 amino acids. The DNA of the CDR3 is TGCGCCAGCAGCTTGGAACCTCAGGGGGCGAACACAGATACGCAGTATTTT. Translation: CASSLEPQGANTDTQYF.

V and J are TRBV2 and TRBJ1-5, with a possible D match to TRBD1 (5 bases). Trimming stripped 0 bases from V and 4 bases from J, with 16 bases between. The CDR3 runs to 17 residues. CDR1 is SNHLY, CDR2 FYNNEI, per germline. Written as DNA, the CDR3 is TGTGCCAGCAGTGAAGCGTCTAGGGGAAGAAGGAATCAGCCCCAGCATTTT. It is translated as CASSEASRGRRNQPQHF. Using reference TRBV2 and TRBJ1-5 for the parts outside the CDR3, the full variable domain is EPEVTQTPSHQVTQMGQEVILRCVPISNHLYFYWYRQILGQKVEFLVSFYNNEISEKSEIFDDQFSVERPDGSNFTLKIRSTKLEDSAMYFCASSEASRGRRNQPQHFGDGTRLSIL.

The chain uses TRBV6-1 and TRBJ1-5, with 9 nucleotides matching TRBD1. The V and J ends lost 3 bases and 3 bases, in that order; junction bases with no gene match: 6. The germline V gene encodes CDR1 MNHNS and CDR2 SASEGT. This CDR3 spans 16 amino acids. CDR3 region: CASSDLQGAANQPQHF. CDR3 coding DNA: TGTGCCAGCAGTGACTTACAGGGGGCGGCCAATCAGCCCCAGCATTTT.

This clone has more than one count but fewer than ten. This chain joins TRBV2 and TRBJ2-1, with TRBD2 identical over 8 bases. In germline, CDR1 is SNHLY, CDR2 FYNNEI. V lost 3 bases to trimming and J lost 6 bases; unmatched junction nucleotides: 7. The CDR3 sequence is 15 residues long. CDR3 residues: CASSDTGGPLNEQFF. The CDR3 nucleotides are TGTGCCAGCAGTGATACGGGAGGGCCCCTCAATGAGCAGTTCTTC.

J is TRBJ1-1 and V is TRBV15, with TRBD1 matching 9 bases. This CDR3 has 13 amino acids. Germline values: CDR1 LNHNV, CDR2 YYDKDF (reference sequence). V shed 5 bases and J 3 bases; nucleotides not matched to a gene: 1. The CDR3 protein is CATSWTGDTEAFF. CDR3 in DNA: TGTGCCACCAGCTGGACAGGGGACACTGAAGCTTTCTTT.

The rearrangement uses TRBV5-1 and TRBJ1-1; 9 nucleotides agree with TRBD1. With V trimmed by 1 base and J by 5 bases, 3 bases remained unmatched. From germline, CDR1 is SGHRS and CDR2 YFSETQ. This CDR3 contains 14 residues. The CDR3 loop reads CASSLQDRGTEAFF. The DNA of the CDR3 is TGCGCCAGCAGCTTGCAGGACAGGGGTACTGAAGCTTTCTTT.

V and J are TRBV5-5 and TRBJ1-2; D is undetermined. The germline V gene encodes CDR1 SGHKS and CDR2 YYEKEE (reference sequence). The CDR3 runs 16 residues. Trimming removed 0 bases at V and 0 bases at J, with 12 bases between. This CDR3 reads CASSLAAEETNYGYTF. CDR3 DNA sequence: TGTGCCAGCAGCTTGGCCGCCGAGGAGACTAACTATGGCTACACCTTC.

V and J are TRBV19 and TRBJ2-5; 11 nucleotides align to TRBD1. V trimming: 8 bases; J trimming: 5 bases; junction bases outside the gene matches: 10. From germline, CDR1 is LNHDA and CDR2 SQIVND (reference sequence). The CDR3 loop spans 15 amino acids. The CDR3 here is CASSPGTGGLETQYF. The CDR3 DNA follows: TGTGCCAGTTCTCCCGGGACAGGGGGTTTGGAGACCCAGTACTTC.